This TCR beta chain was observed in a study of cytomegalovirus exposure and HLA in healthy donors. Whole-study findings and limits: In an earlier analysis, in about 530 donors, most V segments appeared productive either ~87% or ~30% of the time. Within a later analysis, the majority of CMV-associated TCR beta chains appeared HLA-restricted. V- and J-gene trimming in TCR beta was tied to a missense DCLRE1C variant by an analysis performed later.

Researchers ran the PCR with 60 Vbeta and 13 Jbeta primers. TCRdb's copy holds only in-frame clones and misses some; the assay was immunoSEQ multiplex PCR. Of over 85,000 clones in the sample, about three quarters are singletons; the top ten hold around 3.5%. The CDR3 totals 15 residues. With 4 bases clipped from V and 2 bases from J, the junction kept 4 bases outside the gene matches. Germline lookup yields CDR1 KGHSH and CDR2 LQKENI. Of note for this clone: Its antigen is still unknown.

The gene calls are TRBV18 and TRBJ1-1; TRBD1 matches 10 bases. The clonotype originates from a man aged 40-50 years in good health and CMV-seronegative. Sequencing input: PBMCs. The CDR3 DNA follows: TGTGCCAGCTCACAATCGACAGGGGGCAACACTGAAGCTTTCTTT. It translates to CASSQSTGGNTEAFF.